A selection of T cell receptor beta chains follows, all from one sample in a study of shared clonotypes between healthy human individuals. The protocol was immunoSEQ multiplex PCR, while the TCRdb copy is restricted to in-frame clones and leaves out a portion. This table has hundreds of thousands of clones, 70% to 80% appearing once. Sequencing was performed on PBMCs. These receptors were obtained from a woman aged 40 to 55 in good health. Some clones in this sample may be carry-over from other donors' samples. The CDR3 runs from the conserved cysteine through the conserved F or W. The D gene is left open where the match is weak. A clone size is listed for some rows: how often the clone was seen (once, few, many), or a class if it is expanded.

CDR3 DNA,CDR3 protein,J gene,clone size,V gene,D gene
TGTGCCAGCAGTGAAGGGGGAGGGCCCAGCAATGAGCAGTTCTTC,CASSEGGGPSNEQFF,TRBJ2-1,NA,TRBV6-1,TRBD2
TGTGCCAGCAGCTTAGGACCCACCGGGGAGCTGTTTTTT,CASSLGPTGELFF,TRBJ2-2,few,TRBV7-2,NA
TGTGCCAGCAGCTTGGTGGCAGGGGGGGGAACTGAAGCTTTCTTT,CASSLVAGGGTEAFF,TRBJ1-1,NA,TRBV5-4,TRBD1
TGTGCCAGCACCACTACAGGGTTTGGGGCCAACGTCCTGACTTTC,CASTTTGFGANVLTF,TRBJ2-6,NA,TRBV2,NA
TGTGCCAGCAGACACACACTTTACGAGCAGTACTTC,CASRHTLYEQYF,TRBJ2-7,NA,TRBV6-1,NA
TGTGCCAGCAGAGAACGAGGGTTCCGATACAATGAGCAGTTCTTC,CASRERGFRYNEQFF,TRBJ2-1,NA,TRBV28,NA
TGTGCCACCAGCAGAGATCCGAACACTGAAGCTTTCTTT,CATSRDPNTEAFF,TRBJ1-1,NA,TRBV15,NA
TGTGCCAGCAGGATGAGACTATCCAGCACTGAAGCTTTCTTT,CASRMRLSSTEAFF,TRBJ1-1,NA,TRBV7-2,NA
TGTGCCAGCAGCTTAGCCGTAGGGTTCGGGGAGACCCAGTACTTC,CASSLAVGFGETQYF,TRBJ2-5,few,TRBV7-2,NA
TGTGCCAGCAGCCCAGGACAGGGGGCCACCTACGAGCAGTACTTC,CASSPGQGATYEQYF,TRBJ2-7,NA,TRBV7-2,TRBD1
TGTGCCAGCAGCGGGGGACTAGCGGTCCGGGAGACCCAGTACTTC,CASSGGLAVRETQYF,TRBJ2-5,NA,TRBV9,TRBD2
TGTGCCAGCAGCTTATCGGGGTGGGAGACCCAGTACTTC,CASSLSGWETQYF,TRBJ2-5,NA,TRBV7-8,NA
TGTGCCTGGACCCGGGACAGGGGGACTGAAGCTTTCTTT,CAWTRDRGTEAFF,TRBJ1-1,NA,TRBV30,TRBD1
TGTGCCAGTAGTTACCGCCAGGGGGCCATTACAGATACGCAGTATTTT,CASSYRQGAITDTQYF,TRBJ2-3,NA,TRBV19,TRBD1
TGTGCCAGTAGTCGGCTGCCCAATAGCAATCAGCCCCAGCATTTT,CASSRLPNSNQPQHF,TRBJ1-5,NA,TRBV19,NA
TGTGCCAGCTCACCACCAGTGCAGGGGCTGGACACCGGGGAGCTGTTTTTT,CASSPPVQGLDTGELFF,TRBJ2-2,once,TRBV18,NA
TGTGCCAGCAGAGTACAGGGGGCCTACGAGCAGTACTTC,CASRVQGAYEQYF,TRBJ2-7,NA,TRBV27,TRBD1
TGTGCCAGCAGCTGGTCAGGCTACGAGCAGTACTTC,CASSWSGYEQYF,TRBJ2-7,NA,TRBV5-4,NA
TGTGCCAGCAGTGTCACTAGCCGGTACGAGCAGTACTTC,CASSVTSRYEQYF,TRBJ2-7,few,TRBV6-1,NA
TGCGCCAGCAGCCAAGCCCCAGCGGGATACTACGAGCGGTACTTC,CASSQAPAGYYERYF,TRBJ2-7,NA,TRBV4-1,TRBD2
TGTGCCAGCAGTTTATGGGGATACCTGAGGGGGGCGAACACCGGGGAGCTGTTTTTT,CASSLWGYLRGANTGELFF,TRBJ2-2,NA,TRBV28,NA
TGTGCCAGCACTCCCAGGACAGCGTTCTCCTACAATGAGCAGTTCTTC,CASTPRTAFSYNEQFF,TRBJ2-1,NA,TRBV28,NA
TGTGCCAGCAGCCCCCCTACTAGCGGGAAGCTGGAGACCCAGTACTTC,CASSPPTSGKLETQYF,TRBJ2-5,NA,TRBV5-4,TRBD2
TGTGCCAGCAGCTCTTCTTCGGGGTCAGATACGCAGTATTTT,CASSSSSGSDTQYF,TRBJ2-3,NA,TRBV5-4,NA
TGTGCCAGCAGGTGGACAGGGATGACCTACGAGCAGTACTTC,CASRWTGMTYEQYF,TRBJ2-7,NA,TRBV27,TRBD1
TGTGCCAGCAGCCTAAGCACAGATACGCAGTATTTT,CASSLSTDTQYF,TRBJ2-3,NA,TRBV5-4,NA
TGTGCCTGGAGCGAAGGTATCACGGGGGAGCAGTACTTC,CAWSEGITGEQYF,TRBJ2-5,NA,TRBV30,NA
TGTGCCTCCTATGGGGCGGCTTATGGCTACACCTTC,CASYGAAYGYTF,TRBJ1-2,NA,TRBV30,NA
TGTGCCAGCAGAGAGGACGGGCGCCAAAACATTCAGTACTTC,CASREDGRQNIQYF,TRBJ2-4,NA,TRBV6-5,NA
TGTGCCAGCAGTCGTCAGACTAGTACGGAGACCCAGTACTTC,CASSRQTSTETQYF,TRBJ2-5,NA,TRBV7-2,NA
TGTGCCTGGAGTTTTACAGGCGGGGTCTACGAGCAGTACTTC,CAWSFTGGVYEQYF,TRBJ2-7,NA,TRBV30,NA
TGCAGCGTTGATCGAGGCGGGGGCACCGGGGAGCTGTTTTTT,CSVDRGGGTGELFF,TRBJ2-2,NA,TRBV29-1,TRBD2
TGTGCCAGTAGTATAACAGGGGGGACCGAGACCCAGTACTTC,CASSITGGTETQYF,TRBJ2-5,few,TRBV19,TRBD1
TGTGCCAGCAGCGTAGAGGGGGCGCGGGGCAATGAGCAGTTCTTC,CASSVEGARGNEQFF,TRBJ2-1,few,TRBV9,NA
TGTGCCACCAGCAGAGATCTACTGGACAGGACGTTTGAGCAGTTCTTC,CATSRDLLDRTFEQFF,TRBJ2-1,NA,TRBV15,TRBD1
TGTGCCTGGAGGGTTGGGACGGATAATTCACCCCTCCACTTT,CAWRVGTDNSPLHF,TRBJ1-6,once,TRBV30,NA
TGTGCCAGCAGTTTGGGATACGAGCAGTACTTC,CASSLGYEQYF,TRBJ2-7,NA,TRBV27,NA
TGTGCCAGCAGCCCCCGAGGGGATCAGCCCCAGCATTTT,CASSPRGDQPQHF,TRBJ1-5,NA,TRBV7-2,NA
TGTGCCAGCAGTTTAAGGGCGCGGAACCCCTACAATGAGCAGTTCTTC,CASSLRARNPYNEQFF,TRBJ2-1,NA,TRBV27,NA
TGTGCCAGCAGCCGGGATTGGTCAGGGCGAAACTATGGCTACACCTTC,CASSRDWSGRNYGYTF,TRBJ1-2,NA,TRBV5-5,NA
TGTGCCAGCAGCCAAACAGTGCGGCTAGCCTACAATGAGCAGTTCTTC,CASSQTVRLAYNEQFF,TRBJ2-1,NA,TRBV27,NA
TGTGCCAGCAGTTTGGGAGATACGCAGTATTTT,CASSLGDTQYF,TRBJ2-3,once,TRBV6-5,NA
TGTGCCAGCAGCTTAAGTATAGGGAGAGCCTCCTACAATGAGCAGTTCTTC,CASSLSIGRASYNEQFF,TRBJ2-1,NA,TRBV13,NA
TGTGCCAGTAGTATCCGGGACAGCTCCTACGAGCAGTACTTC,CASSIRDSSYEQYF,TRBJ2-7,NA,TRBV19,TRBD1
TGCGCCAGCAGTGGAGGGGGCAATGAGCAGTTCTTC,CASSGGGNEQFF,TRBJ2-1,NA,TRBV10-2,NA
TGTGCCAGCAGTTCGGTATTTAGCGGGGGAGAGGTAGAGCAGTACTTC,CASSSVFSGGEVEQYF,TRBJ2-7,once,TRBV27,TRBD2
TGTGCCAGCAGCAAAGGGACCGCTGGAAACACCATATATTTT,CASSKGTAGNTIYF,TRBJ1-3,NA,TRBV9,NA
TGCGCCAGCAGCATAGGGAACGGGGGCCAAGAGACCCAGTACTTC,CASSIGNGGQETQYF,TRBJ2-5,NA,TRBV5-1,NA
TGTGCCAGCAGTTACACCAGTATGACCGGGGAGCTGTTTTTT,CASSYTSMTGELFF,TRBJ2-2,few,TRBV6-5,NA
TGTGCCAGCTCACCACTCCGGACAGGGGGCCCCAATGAGCAGTTCTTC,CASSPLRTGGPNEQFF,TRBJ2-1,NA,TRBV18,TRBD1
TGTGCCAGCTCACCACCGTTCGGAATGAACACTGAAGCTTTCTTT,CASSPPFGMNTEAFF,TRBJ1-1,NA,TRBV18,NA
TGTGCCAGCATGCTACTAGCGTCGAGCTCCTACAATGAGCAGTTCTTC,CASMLLASSSYNEQFF,TRBJ2-1,NA,TRBV6-6,TRBD2
TGCAGCGTTGAAGATCGGTATAGCCAGGGTCTAGCTGAAGCTTTCTTT,CSVEDRYSQGLAEAFF,TRBJ1-1,NA,TRBV29-1,NA
TGTGCCAGCAGTATCCACCTCGGGACAGGGAAAGGTGAGCAGTACTTC,CASSIHLGTGKGEQYF,TRBJ2-7,NA,TRBV28,TRBD1
TGCAGTGCTACATCGGGAGTCTCCCAGTACTTC,CSATSGVSQYF,TRBJ2-5,few,TRBV20-1,NA
TGTGCCACCGAAGGCGATGGGCAGGGCAGCAGCTACACCTTC,CATEGDGQGSSYTF,TRBJ1-2,NA,TRBV18,NA